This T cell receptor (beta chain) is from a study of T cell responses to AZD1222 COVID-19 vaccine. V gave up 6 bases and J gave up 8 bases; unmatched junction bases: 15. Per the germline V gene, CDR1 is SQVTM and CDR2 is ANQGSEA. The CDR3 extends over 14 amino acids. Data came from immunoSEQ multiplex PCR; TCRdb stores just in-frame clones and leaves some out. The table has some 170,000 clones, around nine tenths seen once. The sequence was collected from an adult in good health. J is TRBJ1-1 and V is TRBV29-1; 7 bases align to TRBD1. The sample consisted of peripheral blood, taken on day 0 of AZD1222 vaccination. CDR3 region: CSVQGEGSGGEAFF. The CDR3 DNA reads TGCAGCGTCCAGGGGGAAGGGAGCGGGGGAGAAGCTTTCTTT.